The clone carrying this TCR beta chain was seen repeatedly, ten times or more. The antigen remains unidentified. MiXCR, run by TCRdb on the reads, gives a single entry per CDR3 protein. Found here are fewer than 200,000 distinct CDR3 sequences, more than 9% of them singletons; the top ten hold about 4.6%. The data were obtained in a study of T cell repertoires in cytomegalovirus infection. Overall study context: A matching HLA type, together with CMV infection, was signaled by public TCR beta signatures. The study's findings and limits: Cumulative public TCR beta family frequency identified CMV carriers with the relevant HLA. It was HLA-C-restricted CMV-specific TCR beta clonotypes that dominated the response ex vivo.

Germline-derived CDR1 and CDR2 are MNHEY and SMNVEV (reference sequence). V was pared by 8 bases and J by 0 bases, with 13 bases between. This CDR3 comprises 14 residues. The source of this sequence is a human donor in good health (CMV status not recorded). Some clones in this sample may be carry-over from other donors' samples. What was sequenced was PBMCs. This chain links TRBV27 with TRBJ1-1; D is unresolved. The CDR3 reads CASFPGLMNTEAFF. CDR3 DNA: TGTGCCAGCTTTCCCGGACTGATGAACACTGAAGCTTTCTTT.